The source of this T cell receptor (beta chain) is a study of blood T cell repertoires in COVID-19. The wider study: Spain, Italy and the United States supplied samples that represented acute and convalescent COVID-19.

Across under 25 US areas, participants ranged in age from about 18 to 90 years. Participant-given clinical history determined each cohort assignment. TCRdb keeps only in-frame clones here, not all; method: immunoSEQ multiplex PCR. Of roughly 300,000 clones listed, 90% are singletons. This CDR3 comprises 11 residues. V shed 5 bases and J 10 bases; nucleotides not matched to a gene: 2. This receptor was taken from a woman aged 25 to 45 who had recovered from COVID-19. The sequenced sample consisted of PBMCs or T cells enriched from blood (not recorded which). The V call is TRBV12-3 or TRBV12-4, the J call TRBJ2-1; 7 bases map to TRBD2. The CDR3 protein is CASSLGLEQFF. The CDR3 DNA sequence: TGTGCCAGCAGTCTGGGACTAGAGCAGTTCTTC.